This T cell receptor beta chain emerged from a study of Graves' ophthalmopathy and Graves' hyperthyroidism. Study-wide results and caveats: Separation of ophthalmopathy from stable hyperthyroidism was achieved by a 13-signature model, at 85% to 90% sensitivity and around 81% specificity.

In germline, CDR1 is SGHRS, CDR2 YFSETQ. Trimming removed 0 bases at V and 7 bases at J, with 14 bases between. The CDR3 consists of 14 residues. Scientists amplified the TCR beta CDR3 regions from RNA transcripts. HTBI primers were employed in first-round RT-PCR, then a second-round multiplex PCR followed. TCRdb reprocessed the multiplex PCR reads with MiXCR, giving one entry per CDR3 protein. The profile shows about 660,000 distinct CDR3 sequences, over 40% of them singletons. With respect to this clonotype: Its matching antigen is unknown.

PBMCs were isolated from an approximately 10 ml sample of fresh peripheral blood. Source material: peripheral blood. The V and J genes are TRBV5-1 and TRBJ2-7; perhaps TRBD1 as D (6 bases). The receptor was isolated from an adult man with Graves' ophthalmopathy. The DNA for the CDR3 is TGCGCCAGCAGCTTGGTACCGGACAGACCGGAGCAGTACTTC. Its protein product is CASSLVPDRPEQYF.